This TCR beta chain was recorded in a study of blood T cell repertoires in COVID-19. As for the study in general: The samples span acute and convalescent COVID-19 from the United States, Italy and Spain. PBMCs, B-cell-depleted T cells, or T cells were the source of the cDNA or gDNA that made up the material.

The germline gives CDR1 SGHNT, CDR2 YYREEE (reference sequence). CDR3 length equals 14 residues. The V and J ends lost 7 bases and 0 bases respectively, with 14 bases between them. Original processing notes: The authors estimated nucleated cell counts from reference gene primer amplification. TCRdb's table, derived via immunoSEQ multiplex PCR, lists solely in-frame clones and lacks some. That table gives V, J and clone size, and the DNA gave D and trimming. The table has some 150,000 clones, 85% seen once; the top ten hold 1% to 1.2%. This rearrangement joins TRBV5-4 to TRBJ2-7; D is perhaps TRBD2 (6 bases). What was sequenced was peripheral blood. The sequence came from a man aged 40-55 years with acute or convalescent COVID-19. CDR3 coding DNA: TGTGCCAGCCGAACTCAGGGAGGCTCCTACGAGCAGTACTTC. It yields the protein CASRTQGGSYEQYF.